Presented here are 32 T cell receptor beta chains from one specimen sequenced in a study of cytomegalovirus exposure and HLA in healthy donors. PCR involved 60 Vbeta and 13 Jbeta primers. Only in-frame clones appear in the TCRdb table, and some are missing; sequencing was by immunoSEQ multiplex PCR. The top ten hold roughly an eighth of the sample, which has over 95,000 clones, 70% to 80% seen once. Input material: PBMCs. The receptors here all came from a woman in her thirties or forties in good health and CMV-seropositive.

The rearrangement joins TRBV18 to TRBJ1-3, with TRBD1 as a possible D gene (5 bases). The CDR3 length is 16 residues. The V gene's germline CDR1 is KGHSH and CDR2 LQKENI. Trimming took off 0 bases at V and 3 bases at J, with 12 bases between the two ends. The CDR3 reads CASSPPSGMSGNTIYF. The CDR3 region has the DNA TGTGCCAGCTCACCACCATCAGGGATGAGTGGAAACACCATATATTTT.

The chain links TRBV7-8 to TRBJ1-2; weak D call: TRBD1 (5 bases). CDR3 length: 14 residues. Germline V gene data show CDR1 as SGHVS and CDR2 as FQNEAQ. The V and J ends lost 0 bases and 7 bases respectively, with 12 bases between them. CDR3 sequence (DNA): TGTGCCAGCAGCTTAGCGCTGGGGGAGGGTGGCTACACCTTC. The encoded protein is CASSLALGEGGYTF.

The chain uses TRBV6-1 and TRBJ2-6; D is possibly TRBD1 (5 bases). This CDR3 has 15 amino acids. CDR1 MNHNS and CDR2 SASEGT come from the germline V gene. V was trimmed by 4 bases and J by 5 bases, leaving 12 bases between them. CDR3 coding DNA: TGTGCCAGCAGTGCATCGGACATATGGGCCAACGTCCTGACTTTC. Its protein product is CASSASDIWANVLTF.

This clone was observed a handful of times. This chain joins TRBV27 and TRBJ1-5; 9 nucleotides match TRBD1. Germline CDR1 MNHEY, CDR2 SMNVEV (reference sequence). Losses at the gene ends were 3 bases for V and 6 bases for J; bases not matched to a gene: 3. This CDR3 spans 14 amino acids. CDR3 loop: CASSFGTGSQPQHF. The CDR3 DNA sequence: TGTGCCAGCAGTTTCGGGACAGGGAGTCAGCCCCAGCATTTT.

The chain carries TRBV6-1 and TRBJ2-7, with TRBD1 matching over 9 bases. The germline CDR1 and CDR2 sequences are MNHNS and SASEGT. The CDR3 runs 13 residues. V lost 9 bases to trimming and J lost 3 bases; unmatched junction nucleotides: 6. The CDR3 DNA reads TGTGCCAGTTCCCGGGACAGGGTCTACGAGCAGTACTTC. It specifies CASSRDRVYEQYF.

The V call is TRBV12-5, the J call TRBJ1-4, with 7 bases fitting TRBD1. The CDR3 spans 18 residues. V was pared by 0 bases and J by 5 bases, with 12 bases of the junction left unmatched. Germline V lookup: CDR1 LGHNT, CDR2 FRNRAP. Here the CDR3 DNA reads TGTGCTAGTGGTTTGGTAATACAGGGGACCTACCAGAATGAAAAACTGTTTTTT. It yields the protein CASGLVIQGTYQNEKLFF.

The V gene is TRBV7-9, the J gene TRBJ2-5; 8 nucleotides match TRBD1. V lost 5 bases to trimming and J lost 3 bases; unmatched junction nucleotides: 8. Germline V gene sequence: CDR1 SEHNR, CDR2 FQNEAQ (reference sequence). The CDR3 spans 15 residues. The CDR3 sequence: CASSLPGQGKETQYF. CDR3 sequence (DNA): TGTGCCAGCAGCCTTCCTGGACAGGGAAAAGAGACCCAGTACTTC.

This chain joins TRBV6-6 and TRBJ1-6; tentatively, D is TRBD1 (5 bases). From germline, CDR1 is MNHNY and CDR2 SVGAGI (reference sequence). V dropped 6 bases and J dropped 7 bases, with 19 bases sitting between them. The CDR3 length is 16 residues. The CDR3 loop is CASRPPRRGLNSPLHF. The CDR3 DNA sequence: TGTGCCAGCAGGCCACCCCGAAGGGGATTGAATTCACCCCTCCACTTT.

The rearrangement links TRBV19 to TRBJ1-4; a possible D gene is TRBD1 (6 bases). Between the trimmed V and J ends, which lost 5 bases and 10 bases, there was a span of 17 bases. Germline-derived CDR1 and CDR2 are LNHDA and SQIVND (reference sequence). The CDR3 runs 14 residues. CDR3 sequence reads: CASSRQDSKGKLFF. The CDR3 DNA is TGTGCCAGTAGTCGACAGGATTCTAAGGGAAAACTGTTTTTT.

In the case of this clone: At one end, the junction sequence differs from germline, possibly due to a read error. This chain joins TRBV9 and TRBJ2-6, with TRBD2 as a possible D gene (6 bases). The germline V gene encodes CDR1 SGDLS and CDR2 YYNGEE. The CDR3 spans 15 residues. As DNA, the CDR3 is TGCGCCAGCTCTTCGGGAGATTCTGGGGCCAACGTCCTGACTTTC. Amino acid sequence: CASSSGDSGANVLTF.

In nucleotides, the CDR3 is TGTGCCAGCAGCCTAGCGGGGGTTGCGCAGTATTTT. This translates into CASSLAGVAQYF. This chain uses TRBV5-4 with TRBJ2-3, with 10 bases identical to TRBD2. V was pared by 4 bases and J by 10 bases, with 3 bases of the junction left unmatched. Germline V gene sequence: CDR1 SGHNT, CDR2 YYREEE (reference sequence). CDR3 length equals 12 residues.

The rearrangement joins TRBV7-9 to TRBJ2-6, with D perhaps TRBD1 (6 bases). The CDR3 length is 19 residues. Germline-derived CDR1 and CDR2 are SEHNR and FQNEAQ (reference sequence). V was trimmed by 2 bases and J by 0 bases, leaving 17 bases between them. CDR3 loop: CASSLFRDTLSSGANVLTF. The DNA of the CDR3 is TGTGCCAGCAGCTTATTCCGGGACACCTTAAGCTCTGGGGCCAACGTCCTGACTTTC. Together with reference TRBV7-9 and TRBJ2-6, the CDR3 gives the full variable domain: DTGVSQNPRHKITKRGQNVTFRCDPISEHNRLYWYRQTLGQGPEFLTYFQNEAQLEKSRLLSDRFSAERPKGSFSTLEIQRTEQGDSAMYLCASSLFRDTLSSGANVLTFGAGSRLTVL.

The J gene is TRBJ2-3, the V gene TRBV2; 10 nucleotides agree with TRBD2. The CDR3 has 15 residues. Trimming cost V 4 bases and J 4 bases; bases outside gene matches: 5. CDR1 is SNHLY and CDR2 is FYNNEI in the germline V gene. CDR3 coding DNA: TGTGCCAGCAGTGGTAAAGCGGGGGGGGCAGATACGCAGTATTTT. Its protein is CASSGKAGGADTQYF.

The count of this clone is one. The chain uses TRBV11-2 and TRBJ2-7, with D possibly matching TRBD2 (5 bases). Germline assignment: CDR1 SGHAT and CDR2 FQNNGV. Trimming took off 4 bases at V and 2 bases at J, with 12 bases between the two ends. This CDR3 contains 14 residues. The CDR3 coding sequence is TGTGCCAGCAGCTCAATCGGGATTCCCTACGAGCAGTACTTC. Translation gives CASSSIGIPYEQYF.

This chain uses TRBV28 with TRBJ1-1, with unresolved D. Germline-derived CDR1 and CDR2 are MDHEN and SYDVKM. V gave up 4 bases and J gave up 8 bases, with 11 bases separating them. The CDR3 spans 12 residues. CDR3 sequence: CASSSGLAEAFF. Here the CDR3 DNA reads TGTGCCAGCAGTTCCGGACTAGCCGAAGCTTTCTTT.

The V gene is TRBV7-2, the J gene TRBJ1-2, with 8 bases identical to TRBD1. The CDR3 has 12 amino acids. J gave up 8 bases and V 5 bases, and 4 bases lay outside the gene matches. CDR1 and CDR2 (germline): SGHTA, FQGNSA. The DNA of the CDR3 is TGTGCCAGCAGCCCACAGGGGGTCGGCTACACCTTC. Its translation: CASSPQGVGYTF. Drawing the rest from reference TRBV7-2 and TRBJ1-2, the complete variable domain is GAGVSQSPSNKVTEKGKDVELRCDPISGHTALYWYRQSLGQGLEFLIYFQGNSAPDKSGLPSDRFSAERTGGSVSTLTIQRTQQEDSAVYLCASSPQGVGYTFGSGTRLTVV.

This clone was detected a few times. Other DNA sequences in the sample encode the same CDR3. This chain connects TRBV5-1 to TRBJ1-1; D call uncertain. V lost 0 bases to trimming and J lost 0 bases, with 6 bases between them. Germline CDR1 SGHRS, CDR2 YFSETQ. The CDR3 is 14 amino acids. CDR3: CASSLAGMNTEAFF. The CDR3 DNA is TGCGCCAGCAGCTTGGCCGGGATGAACACTGAAGCTTTCTTT. The variable domain in full, completed from reference TRBV5-1 and TRBJ1-1, reads KAGVTQTPRYLIKTRGQQVTLSCSPISGHRSVSWYQQTPGQGLQFLFEYFSETQRNKGNFPGRFSGRQFSNSRSEMNVSTLELGDSALYLCASSLAGMNTEAFFGQGTRLTVV.

The V gene is TRBV10-3, the J gene TRBJ1-2; perhaps TRBD1 as D (6 bases). Trimming pared 0 bases from V and 4 bases from J, leaving 12 bases between. The CDR3 consists of 15 residues. Germline V CDR1 and CDR2: ENHRY, SYGVKD. DNA for the CDR3: TGTGCCATCAGTGAGTCGCAGGGGAAGGGCTATGGCTACACCTTC. Translating gives CAISESQGKGYGYTF.

The rearrangement uses TRBV5-4 and TRBJ2-7; D is perhaps TRBD1 (6 bases). Germline V lookup: CDR1 SGHNT, CDR2 YYREEE (reference sequence). The ends were cut back, 1 base at V and 6 bases at J, with 11 bases in the middle. This CDR3 is 13 amino acids long. The CDR3 here is CASSLKGGREQYF. The CDR3 coding sequence is TGTGCCAGCAGCTTGAAAGGGGGACGCGAGCAGTACTTC.

The table lists this clone with a count of one. V gene TRBV7-9 combines with J gene TRBJ1-1; a weak D match, TRBD1 (6 bases). CDR3 length: 13 residues. Germline V CDR1 and CDR2: SEHNR, FQNEAQ (reference sequence). Trimming left V 6 bases short and J 8 bases short, with 16 bases between. The CDR3 sequence: CASRDGQSREAFF. DNA for the CDR3: TGTGCCAGCAGGGACGGACAGAGCCGCGAAGCTTTCTTT. Full variable domain (outside the CDR3, taken from reference TRBV7-9 and TRBJ1-1): DTGVSQNPRHKITKRGQNVTFRCDPISEHNRLYWYRQTLGQGPEFLTYFQNEAQLEKSRLLSDRFSAERPKGSFSTLEIQRTEQGDSAMYLCASRDGQSREAFFGQGTRLTVV.

The J gene is TRBJ1-2, the V gene TRBV7-9; weak D call: TRBD1 (5 bases). V lost 4 bases and J lost 7, with 16 bases in between. This CDR3 has 14 residues. Per the germline V gene, CDR1 is SEHNR and CDR2 is FQNEAQ (reference sequence). As DNA, the CDR3 is TGTGCCAGCAGCTCCCAAAGAGACAGAGGTGGCTACACCTTC. Protein sequence: CASSSQRDRGGYTF.

This chain connects TRBV2 to TRBJ2-4, with D perhaps matching TRBD1 (5 bases). Germline values: CDR1 SNHLY, CDR2 FYNNEI. V dropped 6 bases and J dropped 7 bases, with 22 bases sitting between them. The CDR3 length is 16 residues. The CDR3 region has the DNA TGTGCCAGCAGCGCTTACAGGATGGGAAGTGGGAACATTCAGTACTTC. This sequence encodes CASSAYRMGSGNIQYF.

The J gene is TRBJ1-2, the V gene TRBV7-2; 8 bases fit TRBD1. The CDR3 covers 14 residues. CDR1 and CDR2 from the germline V gene are SGHTA and FQGNSA. The V gene end was trimmed by 5 bases and the J gene end by 4 bases; junction bases not matched to a gene: 6. CDR3 coding DNA: TGTGCCAGCAGCGCGCGGACAGGGTTCTATGGCTACACCTTC. Translation: CASSARTGFYGYTF.

In its sample, this clone was seen once. The rearrangement uses TRBV5-4 and TRBJ1-2, with 7 bases lining up with TRBD1. J lost 4 bases, V lost 4 bases, and 4 bases had no gene match. The CDR3 extends over 13 amino acids. Germline-derived CDR1 and CDR2 are SGHNT and YYREEE (reference sequence). In DNA, the CDR3 is TGTGCCAGCAGCCTAGACAGGGCCTATGGCTACACCTTC. Its protein product is CASSLDRAYGYTF.

This chain connects TRBV6-5 to TRBJ1-1; tentative D call: TRBD1 (5 bases). This CDR3 region has 14 residues. Germline CDR1 and CDR2: MNHEY and SVGAGI. Trimming removed 0 bases from V and 0 bases from J, with 5 bases in between. The CDR3 loop reads CASSYSGVNTEAFF. CDR3 nucleotides: TGTGCCAGCAGTTACTCAGGGGTGAACACTGAAGCTTTCTTT.

This clone was recorded only once. This chain uses TRBV9 with TRBJ1-3; a weak D match, TRBD1 (5 bases). Germline V gene data show CDR1 as SGDLS and CDR2 as YYNGEE. The CDR3 runs 16 residues. V dropped 3 bases and J dropped 0 bases, with 13 bases sitting between them. The CDR3 DNA reads TGTGCCAGCAGCGAACAGGCCACTAACTCTGGAAACACCATATATTTT. This encodes CASSEQATNSGNTIYF.

The J gene is TRBJ1-6, the V gene TRBV6-5, with a weak D call TRBD1 (5 bases). CDR3 length: 16 residues. CDR1 and CDR2 (germline): MNHEY, SVGAGI. V gave up 0 bases and J gave up 5 bases, with 11 bases separating them. Written as DNA, the CDR3 is TGTGCCAGCAGTTACTCTATCGACAGTCATAATTCACCCCTCCACTTT. Its protein is CASSYSIDSHNSPLHF.

J is TRBJ1-5 and V is TRBV2; D possibly corresponds to TRBD1 (6 bases). V lost 4 bases and J lost 0, with 10 bases in between. The CDR3 contains 15 residues. The V gene's germline CDR1 is SNHLY and CDR2 FYNNEI. The CDR3 spells CASSAETGSNQPQHF. The DNA of the CDR3 is TGTGCCAGCAGTGCGGAGACAGGTAGCAATCAGCCCCAGCATTTT.

In the case of this clone: A read error may account for a junction end that differs from germline. The genes are TRBV7-9 and TRBJ1-2; no clear D gene. This CDR3 has 15 residues. In germline, CDR1 is SEHNR, CDR2 FQNEAQ (reference sequence). The CDR3 region has the DNA TGTTCCAGCAGCTTAGCGGGCGGGCAGTCCCCGGGCTACACCTTC. Protein sequence: CSSSLAGGQSPGYTF.

This clone has just a few counts. The chain links TRBV30 to TRBJ1-1; D is possibly TRBD1 (5 bases). Germline V lookup: CDR1 GTSNPN, CDR2 SVGIG (reference sequence). The germline V and J ends were trimmed by 4 bases and 3 bases, with 15 bases remaining between them. The CDR3 contains 14 residues. This chain's CDR3 is CAWMRGLTYTEAFF. The CDR3 bases are TGTGCCTGGATGCGGGGACTAACGTACACTGAAGCTTTCTTT.

V and J are TRBV20-1 and TRBJ1-2, with a possible D match to TRBD1 (5 bases). The ends were cut back, 6 bases at V and 3 bases at J, with 5 bases in the middle. This CDR3 contains 10 residues. CDR1 is DFQATT, CDR2 SNEGSKA, per germline (reference sequence). DNA of the CDR3: TGCAGTGCGACAGACTATGGCTACACCTTC. Encoded protein: CSATDYGYTF.

This chain joins TRBV4-2 and TRBJ1-1, with D possibly being TRBD1 (6 bases). The CDR3 length is 14 residues. Germline lookup yields CDR1 LGHNA and CDR2 YNFKEQ. Trimming shortened V by 3 bases and J by 1 base, and 9 bases separated the two germline ends. The CDR3 DNA is TGTGCCAGCAGCCAGGGACACGAGAACACTGAAGCTTTCTTT. Its protein is CASSQGHENTEAFF.